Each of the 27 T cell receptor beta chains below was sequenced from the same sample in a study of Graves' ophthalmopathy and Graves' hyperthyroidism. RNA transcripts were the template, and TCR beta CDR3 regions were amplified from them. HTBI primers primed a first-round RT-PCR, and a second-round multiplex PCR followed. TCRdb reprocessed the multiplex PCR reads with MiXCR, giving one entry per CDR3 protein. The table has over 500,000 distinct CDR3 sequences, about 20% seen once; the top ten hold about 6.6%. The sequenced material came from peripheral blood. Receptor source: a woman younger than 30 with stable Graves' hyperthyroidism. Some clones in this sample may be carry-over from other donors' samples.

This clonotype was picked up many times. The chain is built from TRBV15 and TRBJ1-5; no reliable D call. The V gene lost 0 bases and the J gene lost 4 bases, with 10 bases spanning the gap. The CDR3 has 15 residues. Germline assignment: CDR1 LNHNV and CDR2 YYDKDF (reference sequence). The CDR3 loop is CATSRDLPANQPQHF. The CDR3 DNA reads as TGTGCCACCAGCAGAGATCTGCCAGCGAATCAGCCCCAGCATTTT.

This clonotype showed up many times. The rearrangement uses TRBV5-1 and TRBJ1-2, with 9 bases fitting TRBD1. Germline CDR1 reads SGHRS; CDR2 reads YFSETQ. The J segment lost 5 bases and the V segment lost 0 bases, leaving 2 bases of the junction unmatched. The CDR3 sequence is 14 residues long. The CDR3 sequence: CASSLGTGEYGYTF. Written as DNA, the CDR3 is TGCGCCAGCAGCTTGGGGACAGGGGAGTATGGCTACACCTTC.

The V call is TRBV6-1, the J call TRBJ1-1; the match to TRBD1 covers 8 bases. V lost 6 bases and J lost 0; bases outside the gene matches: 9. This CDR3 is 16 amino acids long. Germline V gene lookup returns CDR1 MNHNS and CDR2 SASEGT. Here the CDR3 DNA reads TGTGCCAGCAGATCACCGACAGGGGCGATGAACACTGAAGCTTTCTTT. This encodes CASRSPTGAMNTEAFF.

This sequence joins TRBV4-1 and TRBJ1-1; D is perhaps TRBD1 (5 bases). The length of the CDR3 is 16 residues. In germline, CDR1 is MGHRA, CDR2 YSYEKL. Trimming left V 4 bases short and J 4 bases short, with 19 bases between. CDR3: CASSLFPPGAGTEAFF. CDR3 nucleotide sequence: TGCGCCAGCAGCCTCTTCCCCCCCGGGGCCGGCACTGAAGCTTTCTTT.

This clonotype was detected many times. CDR3 protein: CASSYLHQPQHF. The CDR3 DNA reads TGTGCCAGCAGTTACTTGCATCAGCCCCAGCATTTT. The rearrangement links TRBV12-3 or TRBV12-4 to TRBJ1-5; D is unclear. The CDR3 loop spans 12 amino acids. V dropped 4 bases and J dropped 5 bases, with 6 bases sitting between them.

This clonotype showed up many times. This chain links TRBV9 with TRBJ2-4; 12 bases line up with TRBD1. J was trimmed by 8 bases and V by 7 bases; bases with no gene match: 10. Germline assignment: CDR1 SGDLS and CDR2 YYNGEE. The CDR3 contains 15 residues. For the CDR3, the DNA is TGTGCCAGCGTTCCGGGGACAGGGGGCTTGGACATTCAGTACTTC. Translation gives CASVPGTGGLDIQYF.

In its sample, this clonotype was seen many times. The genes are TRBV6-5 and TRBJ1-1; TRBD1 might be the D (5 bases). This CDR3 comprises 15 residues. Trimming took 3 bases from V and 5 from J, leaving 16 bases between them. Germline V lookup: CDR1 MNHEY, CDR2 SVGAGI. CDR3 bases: TGTGCCAGCAGTTATGGTAGGGGTGTAGGGACTGAAGCTTTCTTT. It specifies CASSYGRGVGTEAFF.

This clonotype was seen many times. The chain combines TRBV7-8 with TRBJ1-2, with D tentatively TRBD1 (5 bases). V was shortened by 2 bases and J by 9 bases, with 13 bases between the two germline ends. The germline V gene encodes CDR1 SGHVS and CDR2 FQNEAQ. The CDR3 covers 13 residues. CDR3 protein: CASSLRGTWRYTF. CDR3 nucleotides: TGTGCCAGCAGCTTACGAGGGACCTGGCGCTACACCTTC.

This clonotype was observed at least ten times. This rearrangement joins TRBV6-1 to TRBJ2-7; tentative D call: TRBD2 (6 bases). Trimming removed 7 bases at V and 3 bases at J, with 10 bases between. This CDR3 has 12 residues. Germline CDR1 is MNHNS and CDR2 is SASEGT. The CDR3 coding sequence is TGTGCCAGCATGGATAGCGGCTACGAGCAGTACTTC. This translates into CASMDSGYEQYF.

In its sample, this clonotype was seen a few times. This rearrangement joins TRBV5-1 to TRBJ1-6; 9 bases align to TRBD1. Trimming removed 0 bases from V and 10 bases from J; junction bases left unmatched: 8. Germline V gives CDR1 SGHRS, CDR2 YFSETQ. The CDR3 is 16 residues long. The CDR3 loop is CASSLEGTGFSSPLHF. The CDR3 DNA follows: TGCGCCAGCAGCTTGGAGGGGACAGGGTTTAGCTCACCCCTCCACTTT.

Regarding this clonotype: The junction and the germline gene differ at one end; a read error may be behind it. CDR3 DNA: TGCGCCAGCAGCTACCCCGGACAGGGTGGCAAAAACATTAAGTACTTC. As protein: CASSYPGQGGKNIKYF. This chain uses TRBV5-1 with TRBJ2-4; 8 nucleotides align to TRBD1. CDR1 and CDR2 from the germline V gene are SGHRS and YFSETQ. CDR3 length: 16 amino acids.

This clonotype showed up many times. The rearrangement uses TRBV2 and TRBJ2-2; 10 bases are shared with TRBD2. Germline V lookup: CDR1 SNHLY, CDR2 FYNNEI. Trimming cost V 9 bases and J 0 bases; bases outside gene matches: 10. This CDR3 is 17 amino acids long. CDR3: CARAGTSVFANTGELFF. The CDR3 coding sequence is TGTGCCAGAGCGGGGACTAGCGTATTCGCGAACACCGGGGAGCTGTTTTTT.

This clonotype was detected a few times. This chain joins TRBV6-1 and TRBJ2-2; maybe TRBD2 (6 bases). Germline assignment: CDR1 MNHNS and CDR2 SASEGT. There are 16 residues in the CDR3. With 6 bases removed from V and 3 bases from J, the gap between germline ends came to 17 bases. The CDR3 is CASSGTRGSYTGELFF. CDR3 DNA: TGTGCCAGCAGCGGGACTCGTGGATCGTACACCGGGGAGCTGTTTTTT.

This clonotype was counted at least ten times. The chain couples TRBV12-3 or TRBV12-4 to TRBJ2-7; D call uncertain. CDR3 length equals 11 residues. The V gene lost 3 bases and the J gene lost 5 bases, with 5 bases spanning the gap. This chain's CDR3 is CASSFYHEQYF. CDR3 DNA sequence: TGTGCCAGCAGTTTTTACCACGAGCAGTACTTC.

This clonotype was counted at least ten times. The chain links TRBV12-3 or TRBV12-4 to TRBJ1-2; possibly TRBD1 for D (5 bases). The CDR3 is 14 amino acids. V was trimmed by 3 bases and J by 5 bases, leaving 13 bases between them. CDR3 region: CASSFSGTEYGYTF. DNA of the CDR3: TGTGCCAGCAGTTTTTCCGGGACGGAGTATGGCTACACCTTC.

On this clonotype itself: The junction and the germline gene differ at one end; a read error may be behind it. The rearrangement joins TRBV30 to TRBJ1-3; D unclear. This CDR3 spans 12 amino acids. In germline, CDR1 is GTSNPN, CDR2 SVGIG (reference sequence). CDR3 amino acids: CAWTVHGNTIYF. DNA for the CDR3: TGTGCCTGGACAGTGCACGGAAACACTATATATTTT.

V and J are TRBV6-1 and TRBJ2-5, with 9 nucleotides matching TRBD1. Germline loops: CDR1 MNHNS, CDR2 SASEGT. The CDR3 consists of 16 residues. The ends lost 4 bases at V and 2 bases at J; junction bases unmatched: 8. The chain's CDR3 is CASSGKPGQGQETQYF. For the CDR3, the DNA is TGTGCCAGCAGTGGCAAACCGGGACAGGGTCAAGAGACCCAGTACTTC.

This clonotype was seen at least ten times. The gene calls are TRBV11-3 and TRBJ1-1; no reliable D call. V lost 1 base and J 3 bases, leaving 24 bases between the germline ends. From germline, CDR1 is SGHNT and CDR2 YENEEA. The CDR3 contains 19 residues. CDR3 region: CASSLGVAVFWGGYTEAFF. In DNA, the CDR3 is TGTGCCAGCAGCTTAGGTGTTGCGGTTTTCTGGGGTGGGTACACTGAAGCTTTCTTT.

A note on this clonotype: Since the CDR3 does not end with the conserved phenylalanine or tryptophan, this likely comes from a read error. The CDR3: CASSVERRGTEAFY. Here the CDR3 DNA reads TGTGCCAGCAGCGTAGAGAGGAGGGGGACTGAAGCTTTCTAT. The rearrangement links TRBV28 to TRBJ1-1; weak D call: TRBD1 (6 bases). Germline V CDR1 and CDR2: MDHEN, SYDVKM. The CDR3 length is 14 residues. The V end lost 6 bases, the J end lost 5 bases, and 16 bases lay between the germline ends.

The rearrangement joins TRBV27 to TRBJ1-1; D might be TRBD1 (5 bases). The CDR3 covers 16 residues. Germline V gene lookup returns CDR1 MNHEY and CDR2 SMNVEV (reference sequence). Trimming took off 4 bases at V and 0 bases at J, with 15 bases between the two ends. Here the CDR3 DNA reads TGTGCCAGCAGTTCCAGGAGGGGTCGAATGAACACTGAAGCTTTCTTT. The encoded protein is CASSSRRGRMNTEAFF.

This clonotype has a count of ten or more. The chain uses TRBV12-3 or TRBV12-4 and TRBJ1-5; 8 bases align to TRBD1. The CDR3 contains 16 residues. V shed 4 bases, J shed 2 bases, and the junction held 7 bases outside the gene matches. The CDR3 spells CASSYRTGWGNQPQHF. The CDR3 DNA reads TGTGCCAGCAGTTACAGGACAGGGTGGGGCAATCAGCCCCAGCATTTT.

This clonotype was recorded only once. The CDR3 is CASSQEIEGTQYF. In DNA form, the CDR3 reads TGCGCCAGCAGCCAAGAGATTGAGGGGACCCAGTACTTC. The rearrangement joins TRBV4-1 to TRBJ2-5; a possible D gene is TRBD2 (5 bases). V was pared by 0 bases and J by 7 bases, with 9 bases between. The CDR3 consists of 13 residues. CDR1 MGHRA and CDR2 YSYEKL come from the germline V gene.

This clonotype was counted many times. CDR3 DNA: TGCAGTGCTAGTTTAGCGGGCAACGAGCAGTACTTC. Translating gives CSASLAGNEQYF. The gene calls are TRBV20-1 and TRBJ2-7; the match to TRBD2 covers 7 bases. V gave up 3 bases and J gave up 5 bases; unmatched junction bases: 4. The CDR3 spans 12 residues. Germline-derived CDR1 and CDR2 are DFQATT and SNEGSKA (reference sequence).

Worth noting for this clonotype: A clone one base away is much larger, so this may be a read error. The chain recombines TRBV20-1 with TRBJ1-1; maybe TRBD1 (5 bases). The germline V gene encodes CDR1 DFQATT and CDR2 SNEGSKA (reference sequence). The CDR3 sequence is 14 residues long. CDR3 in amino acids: CSARMTAMNAEAFF. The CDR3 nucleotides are TGCAGTGCCCGAATGACAGCTATGAACGCTGAAGCTTTCTTT.

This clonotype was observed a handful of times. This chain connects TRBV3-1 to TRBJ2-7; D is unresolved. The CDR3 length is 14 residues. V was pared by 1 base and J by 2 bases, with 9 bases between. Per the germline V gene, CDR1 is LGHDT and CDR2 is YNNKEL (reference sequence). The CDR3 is CASSQVMTAYEQYF. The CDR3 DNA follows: TGTGCCAGCAGCCAAGTTATGACGGCCTACGAGCAGTACTTC.

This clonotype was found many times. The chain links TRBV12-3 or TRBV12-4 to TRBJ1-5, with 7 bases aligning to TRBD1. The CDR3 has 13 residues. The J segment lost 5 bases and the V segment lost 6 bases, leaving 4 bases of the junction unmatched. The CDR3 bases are TGTGCCAGCAGGGGACAGCTTGATCAGCCCCAGCATTTT. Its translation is CASRGQLDQPQHF.

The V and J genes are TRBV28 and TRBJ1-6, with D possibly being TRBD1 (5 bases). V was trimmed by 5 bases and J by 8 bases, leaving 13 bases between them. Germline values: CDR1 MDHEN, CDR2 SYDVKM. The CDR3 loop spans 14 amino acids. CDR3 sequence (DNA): TGTGCCAGCAGTACGGGACGGGGATATTCACCCCTCCACTTT. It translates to CASSTGRGYSPLHF.